This TCR beta chain is drawn from a study of cytomegalovirus exposure and HLA in healthy donors. This CDR3 has 15 residues. Germline V lookup: CDR1 SGHTA, CDR2 FQGTGA. J gave up 6 bases and V 3 bases, and 6 bases lay outside the gene matches. Here immunoSEQ multiplex PCR was the method, and the copy in TCRdb shows in-frame clones only, minus some. The sample shows around 160,000 clones, about 90% of them seen only once. The clonotype comes from a woman aged 18-29 years in good health and CMV-seropositive. The sequencing sample was made of PBMCs. The V and J genes are TRBV7-3 and TRBJ2-1, with 9 bases identical to TRBD2. CDR3 region: CASSFTGTSRNEQFF. CDR3 sequence (DNA): TGTGCCAGCAGCTTCACAGGGACTAGCCGCAATGAGCAGTTCTTC.